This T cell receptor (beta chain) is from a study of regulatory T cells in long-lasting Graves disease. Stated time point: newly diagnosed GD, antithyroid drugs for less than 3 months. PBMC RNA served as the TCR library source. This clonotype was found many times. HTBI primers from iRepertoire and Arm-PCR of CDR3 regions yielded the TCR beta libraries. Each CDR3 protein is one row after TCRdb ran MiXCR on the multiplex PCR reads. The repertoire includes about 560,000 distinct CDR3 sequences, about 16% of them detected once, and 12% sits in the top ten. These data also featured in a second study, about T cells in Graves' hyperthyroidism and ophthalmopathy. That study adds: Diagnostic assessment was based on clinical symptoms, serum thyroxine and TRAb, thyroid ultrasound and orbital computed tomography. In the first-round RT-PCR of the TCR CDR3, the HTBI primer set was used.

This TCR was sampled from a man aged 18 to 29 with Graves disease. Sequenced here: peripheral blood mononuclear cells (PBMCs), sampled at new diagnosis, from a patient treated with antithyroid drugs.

The CDR3 here is CASSLRQGTRETQYF. The DNA of the CDR3 is TGTGCCAGCAGCCTGCGACAGGGGACTAGAGAGACCCAGTACTTC. The chain combines TRBV7-9 with TRBJ2-5, with D tentatively TRBD1 or TRBD2 (8 bases each). Germline CDR1 reads SEHNR; CDR2 reads FQNEAQ (reference sequence). The CDR3 consists of 15 residues. Trimming removed 5 bases from V and 4 bases from J, with 17 bases in between. The whole variable domain, filled in from reference TRBV7-9 and TRBJ2-5, reads DTGVSQNPRHKITKRGQNVTFRCDPISEHNRLYWYRQTLGQGPEFLTYFQNEAQLEKSRLLSDRFSAERPKGSFSTLEIQRTEQGDSAMYLCASSLRQGTRETQYFGPGTRLLVL.